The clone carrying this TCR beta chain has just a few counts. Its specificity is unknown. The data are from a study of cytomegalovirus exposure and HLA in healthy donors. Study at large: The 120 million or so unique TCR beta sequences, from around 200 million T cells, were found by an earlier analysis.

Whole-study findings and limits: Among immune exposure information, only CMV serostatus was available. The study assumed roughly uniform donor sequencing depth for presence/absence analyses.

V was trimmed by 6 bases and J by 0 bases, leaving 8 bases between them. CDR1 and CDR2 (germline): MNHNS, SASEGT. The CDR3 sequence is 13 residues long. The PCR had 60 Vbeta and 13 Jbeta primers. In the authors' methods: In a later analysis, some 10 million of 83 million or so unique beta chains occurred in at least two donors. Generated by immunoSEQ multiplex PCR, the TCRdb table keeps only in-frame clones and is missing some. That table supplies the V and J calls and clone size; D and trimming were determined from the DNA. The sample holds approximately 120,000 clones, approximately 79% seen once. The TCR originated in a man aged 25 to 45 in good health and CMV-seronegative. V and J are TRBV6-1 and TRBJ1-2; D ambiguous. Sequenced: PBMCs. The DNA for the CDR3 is TGTGCCAGCAGATCCGGGGCTAACTATGGCTACACCTTC. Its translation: CASRSGANYGYTF.